This TCR beta chain comes out of a study of T cell responses to AZD1222 COVID-19 vaccine. The CDR3 runs to 14 residues. The germline gives CDR1 MNHEY, CDR2 SVGEGT. J gave up 1 base and V 5 bases, and 3 bases lay outside the gene matches. Remarks on this clone: The antigen is not known.

The table came from immunoSEQ multiplex PCR; TCRdb's copy has only in-frame clones and leaves some out. The profile shows 140,000 to 150,000 clones, roughly 86% of them singletons. The study's findings and limits: Nearly half of spike-specific TCRs reportedly target unmutated variant regions. Spike-specific TCRs gained breadth and depth after people received two AZD1222 doses. The study identified only a handful of AZD1222 recipients as seropositive at baseline. Donors were chiefly white British, with a greater number of females, and clonal diversity was perhaps underestimated.

The chain recombines TRBV6-2 or TRBV6-3 with TRBJ2-3, with 7 bases fitting TRBD2. This clonotype originated in an adult who received the MenACWY meningococcal vaccine as a control. Sequences were derived from peripheral blood, sampled 28 days after the second dose of the MenACWY control vaccine. CDR3 coding DNA: TGTGCCAGCAGTCGAAGCGGGGGCACAGATACGCAGTATTTT. It specifies CASSRSGGTDTQYF.